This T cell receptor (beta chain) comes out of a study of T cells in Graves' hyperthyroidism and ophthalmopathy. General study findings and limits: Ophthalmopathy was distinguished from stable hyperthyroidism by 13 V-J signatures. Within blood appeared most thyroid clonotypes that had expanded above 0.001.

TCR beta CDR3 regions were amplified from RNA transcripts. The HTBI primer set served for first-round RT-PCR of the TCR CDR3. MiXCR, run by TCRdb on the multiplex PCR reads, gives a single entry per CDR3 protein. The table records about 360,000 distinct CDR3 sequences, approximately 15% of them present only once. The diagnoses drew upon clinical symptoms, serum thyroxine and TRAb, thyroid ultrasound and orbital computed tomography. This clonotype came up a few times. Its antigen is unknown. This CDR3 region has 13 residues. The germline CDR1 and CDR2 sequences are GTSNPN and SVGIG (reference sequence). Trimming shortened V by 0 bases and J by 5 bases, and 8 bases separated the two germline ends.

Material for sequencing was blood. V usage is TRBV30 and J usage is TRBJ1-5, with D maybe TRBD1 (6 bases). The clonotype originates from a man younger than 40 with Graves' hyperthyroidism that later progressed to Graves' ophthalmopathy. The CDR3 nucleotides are TGTGCCTGGAGTGTAGGGGGGGATCAGCCCCAGCATTTT. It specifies CAWSVGGDQPQHF.